What follows are 26 T cell receptor beta chains derived from one specimen sequenced in a study of Ad26.COV2.S vaccination and SARS-CoV-2 variants. The sample's treatment: about 20 received Ad26.COV2.S at low or high dose, single or two shots; several received placebo; per-sample allocation not given. Sampling happened 63 days after the first vaccine or placebo injection. The protocol was immunoSEQ multiplex PCR, while the TCRdb copy is restricted to in-frame clones and leaves out a portion. The sample holds roughly 300,000 clones, approximately 90% seen once. Here the sequenced sample was peripheral blood, taken in a trial of Ad26.COV2.S vaccine versus placebo. These receptor sequences come from a person aged 18-60 years who received the Ad26.COV2.S COVID-19 vaccine or a placebo.

This clone has just one count. CDR3 region: CASSQQRYVGQYF. In DNA, the CDR3 is TGTGCCAGCAGCCAACAAAGATACGTAGGGCAGTACTTC. This chain connects TRBV3-1 (or the pseudogene TRBV3-2) to TRBJ2-7; D is uncertain. This CDR3 contains 13 residues. Trimming stripped 2 bases from V and 9 bases from J, with 14 bases between. Germline V gene sequence: CDR1 LGHDT, CDR2 YNNKEL (reference sequence).

The rearrangement joins TRBV9 to TRBJ2-2; tentatively, D is TRBD1 (7 bases). Trimming took 1 base from V and 5 from J, leaving 12 bases between them. This CDR3 spans 15 amino acids. Germline-derived CDR1 and CDR2 are SGDLS and YYNGEE. CDR3 amino acids: CASSVRQGGTGELFF. The CDR3 region has the DNA TGTGCCAGCAGCGTAAGACAGGGAGGAACCGGGGAGCTGTTTTTT.

The rearrangement uses TRBV15 and TRBJ2-2; the match to TRBD2 covers 8 bases. Germline CDR1 and CDR2: LNHNV and YYDKDF (reference sequence). V was pared by 1 base and J by 4 bases, with 2 bases of the junction left unmatched. The CDR3 consists of 15 residues. The CDR3: CATSRGTSTTGELFF. DNA for the CDR3: TGTGCCACCAGCAGAGGGACTAGCACCACCGGGGAGCTGTTTTTT.

The chain employs TRBV9 and TRBJ2-1; D remains ambiguous. V was trimmed by 0 bases and J by 3 bases, leaving 10 bases between them. The CDR3 is 15 residues long. The V gene's germline CDR1 is SGDLS and CDR2 YYNGEE. The CDR3 spells CASSVDMGHYNEQFF. The CDR3, as DNA: TGTGCCAGCAGCGTAGATATGGGTCACTACAATGAGCAGTTCTTC.

This chain uses TRBV6-5 with TRBJ2-2; TRBD2 is a possible D gene (7 bases). The CDR3 loop spans 16 amino acids. The germline V gene encodes CDR1 MNHEY and CDR2 SVGAGI. V lost 0 bases and J 6 bases, leaving 14 bases between the germline ends. Here the CDR3 reads CASSYSSRGGPGELFF. The CDR3 nucleotides are TGTGCCAGCAGTTACTCCAGCAGGGGAGGGCCCGGGGAGCTGTTTTTT.

The chain employs TRBV5-1 and TRBJ2-5, with no clear D. CDR1 is SGHRS and CDR2 is YFSETQ in the germline V gene. The ends were cut back, 0 bases at V and 1 base at J, with 7 bases in the middle. This CDR3 comprises 14 residues. This CDR3 is CASSLGQPQETQYF. Here the CDR3 DNA reads TGCGCCAGCAGCTTGGGCCAGCCCCAAGAGACCCAGTACTTC.

Worth noting for this clone: The same CDR3 arises from other DNA sequences in this sample as well. This chain uses TRBV9 with TRBJ1-1; D gene unclear. Trimming stripped 0 bases from V and 4 bases from J, with 7 bases between. Germline CDR1 reads SGDLS; CDR2 reads YYNGEE. CDR3 length: 13 amino acids. The chain's CDR3 is CASSVGPATEAFF. The CDR3 coding sequence is TGTGCCAGCAGCGTAGGACCGGCCACTGAAGCTTTCTTT.

The V gene is TRBV11-3, the J gene TRBJ2-5; 12 bases agree with TRBD2. This CDR3 is built from 17 residues. Germline assignment: CDR1 SGHNT and CDR2 YENEEA. Losses at the gene ends were 5 bases for V and 5 bases for J; bases not matched to a gene: 12. CDR3 residues: CASSTGTSGQPGETQYF. The CDR3 nucleotides read TGTGCCAGCAGCACCGGGACTAGCGGGCAGCCGGGGGAGACCCAGTACTTC. The whole variable domain, remainder taken from reference TRBV11-3 and TRBJ2-5, is EAGVVQSPRYKIIEKKQPVAFWCNPISGHNTLYWYLQNLGQGPELLIRYENEEAVDDSQLPKDRFSAERLKGVDSTLKIQPAELGDSAVYLCASSTGTSGQPGETQYFGPGTRLLVL.

The J gene is TRBJ2-7, the V gene TRBV28; D is uncertain. V lost 3 bases and J 2 bases, leaving 8 bases between the germline ends. The CDR3 is made up of 13 amino acids. The V gene's germline CDR1 is MDHEN and CDR2 SYDVKM. The CDR3 region has the DNA TGTGCCAGCAGTTTTTTAAGGCCCTACGAGCAGTACTTC. Translated: CASSFLRPYEQYF.

The V and J genes are TRBV30 and TRBJ1-2; D may be TRBD1 (5 bases). The CDR3 is 14 amino acids. Germline assignment: CDR1 GTSNPN and CDR2 SVGIG (reference sequence). V lost 5 bases to trimming and J lost 2 bases, with 15 bases between them. Here the CDR3 reads CAWDYRNRNYGYTF. In DNA, the CDR3 is TGTGCCTGGGATTACAGGAATCGGAACTATGGCTACACCTTC.

This chain joins TRBV18 and TRBJ1-2; D not resolved. From germline, CDR1 is KGHSH and CDR2 LQKENI. The CDR3 length is 13 residues. V lost 5 bases to trimming and J lost 5 bases, with 12 bases between them. In nucleotides, the CDR3 is TGTGCCAGCTCAAGTAATAGGGCTTATGGCTACACCTTC. Residues: CASSSNRAYGYTF. The full variable domain, rest sourced from reference TRBV18 and TRBJ1-2, is NAGVMQNPRHLVRRRGQEARLRCSPMKGHSHVYWYRQLPEEGLKFMVYLQKENIIDESGMPKERFSAEFPKEGPSILRIQQVVRGDSAAYFCASSSNRAYGYTFGSGTRLTVV.

Relative to its sample, this clone is medium-sized (0.01 to 0.1%). The rearrangement links TRBV5-8 to TRBJ1-4, with a possible D match to TRBD1 (5 bases). Germline loops: CDR1 SGHTS, CDR2 YDEGEE. V lost 3 bases, J lost 7 bases, and 16 bases lay in between. The length of the CDR3 is 15 residues. CDR3 in amino acids: CASSWGSWESEKLFF. DNA of the CDR3: TGTGCCAGCAGCTGGGGGAGTTGGGAGAGTGAAAAACTGTTTTTT. The full variable domain, its missing parts supplied by reference TRBV5-8 and TRBJ1-4, is EAGVTQSPTHLIKTRGQQATLRCSPISGHTSVYWYQQALGLGLQFLLWYDEGEERNRGNFPPRFSGRQFPNYSSELNVNALELEDSALYLCASSWGSWESEKLFFGSGTQLSVL.

This clone was detected a few times. The V and J genes are TRBV4-3 and TRBJ1-5; no definite D call. V was pared by 2 bases and J by 6 bases, with 14 bases between. This CDR3 is built from 15 residues. Germline CDR1 is LGHNA and CDR2 is YSLEER. The CDR3 region is CASSQSRAAGQPQHF. DNA for the CDR3: TGCGCCAGCAGCCAAAGTAGGGCAGCAGGTCAGCCCCAGCATTTT.

The genes are TRBV7-9 and TRBJ1-2; D remains unclear. The CDR3 length is 12 residues. Trimming stripped 2 bases from V and 8 bases from J, with 9 bases between. Germline CDR1 and CDR2: SEHNR and FQNEAQ (reference sequence). The CDR3 sequence is CASSLIPEGYTF. The CDR3 region has the DNA TGTGCCAGCAGCTTAATTCCGGAGGGCTACACCTTC.

This chain uses TRBV24-1 with TRBJ2-5; D possibly corresponds to TRBD1 (6 bases). Germline CDR1 reads KGHDR; CDR2 reads SFDVKD. This CDR3 spans 14 amino acids. The V gene lost 5 bases and the J gene lost 0 bases, with 9 bases spanning the gap. The CDR3 nucleotides are TGTGCCACCAGTGCGGGACAAGACCAAGAGACCCAGTACTTC. Residues: CATSAGQDQETQYF.

This clone was picked up one time. The chain has TRBV9 and TRBJ1-1; D perhaps matches TRBD1 (5 bases). The CDR3 has 14 residues. Germline-derived CDR1 and CDR2 are SGDLS and YYNGEE. V was pared by 0 bases and J by 4 bases, with 10 bases between. DNA of the CDR3: TGTGCCAGCAGCGTAGAGGGACGGCCCACTGAAGCTTTCTTT. This translates into CASSVEGRPTEAFF.

This chain uses TRBV7-9 with TRBJ1-5; D remains unclear. The CDR3 spans 14 residues. The germline V and J ends were trimmed by 1 base and 2 bases, with 6 bases remaining between them. Per germline, CDR1 SEHNR and CDR2 FQNEAQ (reference sequence). The CDR3 is CASSLESGNQPQHF. The CDR3, as DNA: TGTGCCAGCAGCTTAGAATCTGGCAATCAGCCCCAGCATTTT.

V and J are TRBV2 and TRBJ1-2; D not certain. The CDR3 spans 15 residues. CDR1 is SNHLY, CDR2 FYNNEI, per germline. Trimming left V 6 bases short and J 3 bases short, with 17 bases between. DNA for the CDR3: TGTGCCAGCAGCCCTTCAGGTAGGGCAGACTATGGCTACACCTTC. Its protein is CASSPSGRADYGYTF.

CDR3 sequence: CASSLGGRDREGSPLHF. The CDR3 nucleotides read TGTGCCAGCAGCTTGGGGGGAAGGGACAGGGAAGGTTCACCCCTCCACTTT. The chain joins TRBV5-4 to TRBJ1-6; TRBD1 agrees at 9 bases. The CDR3 consists of 17 residues. With V trimmed by 0 bases and J by 9 bases, 10 bases remained unmatched. Germline V gives CDR1 SGHNT, CDR2 YYREEE (reference sequence).

The sample holds one count of this clone. J is TRBJ2-3 and V is TRBV4-2, with D perhaps assigned TRBD1 or TRBD2 (6 bases each). CDR1 LGHNA and CDR2 YNFKEQ come from the germline V gene. V was pared by 2 bases and J by 2 bases, with 17 bases between. This CDR3 is 17 amino acids long. CDR3 nucleotides: TGTGCCAGCAGCCAATCCACGACAGGAGGGTTCACAGATACGCAGTATTTT. It specifies CASSQSTTGGFTDTQYF.

The genes are TRBV28 and TRBJ2-7, with D perhaps matching TRBD1 (6 bases). Germline CDR1 and CDR2: MDHEN and SYDVKM. This CDR3 has 18 residues. Trimming removed 8 bases at V and 5 bases at J, with 31 bases between. CDR3 sequence reads: CASGTHWGYEGGFDEQYF. The CDR3 DNA sequence: TGTGCCAGCGGTACCCACTGGGGGTATGAAGGGGGATTCGACGAGCAGTACTTC.

The J gene is TRBJ1-5, the V gene TRBV7-2; 7 bases are a match to TRBD1. V lost 5 bases and J lost 6; bases outside the gene matches: 4. The CDR3 length is 13 residues. Per germline, CDR1 SGHTA and CDR2 FQGNSA. This CDR3 is CASSLYRGQPQHF. CDR3 in DNA: TGTGCCAGCAGCCTATACAGGGGTCAGCCCCAGCATTTT. The full variable domain, in which reference TRBV7-2 and TRBJ1-5 provide the parts outside the CDR3, is GAGVSQSPSNKVTEKGKDVELRCDPISGHTALYWYRQSLGQGLEFLIYFQGNSAPDKSGLPSDRFSAERTGGSVSTLTIQRTQQEDSAVYLCASSLYRGQPQHFGDGTRLSIL.

This clone was observed once. The genes are TRBV2 and TRBJ2-5; D is possibly TRBD1 or TRBD2 (6 bases each). From germline, CDR1 is SNHLY and CDR2 FYNNEI. V lost 6 bases and J 2 bases, leaving 19 bases between the germline ends. This CDR3 has 16 amino acids. The DNA for the CDR3 is TGTGCCAGCAGGGAATCCTCGGGGGCCGAACAAGAGACCCAGTACTTC. As protein: CASRESSGAEQETQYF. Using reference TRBV2 and TRBJ2-5 for the parts outside the CDR3, the full variable domain is EPEVTQTPSHQVTQMGQEVILRCVPISNHLYFYWYRQILGQKVEFLVSFYNNEISEKSEIFDDQFSVERPDGSNFTLKIRSTKLEDSAMYFCASRESSGAEQETQYFGPGTRLLVL.

The chain carries TRBV3-1 (or the pseudogene TRBV3-2) and TRBJ2-2; D gene unclear. The germline CDR1 and CDR2 sequences are LGHDT and YNNKEL (reference sequence). The CDR3 contains 15 residues. Trimming removed 4 bases from V and 0 bases from J, with 9 bases in between. For the CDR3, the DNA is TGTGCCAGCAGCCTCCGGGCCCCGAACACCGGGGAGCTGTTTTTT. Amino acid sequence: CASSLRAPNTGELFF.

This chain joins TRBV11-2 and TRBJ2-1; 11 bases are a match to TRBD2. Per the germline V gene, CDR1 is SGHAT and CDR2 is FQNNGV. Trimming removed 0 bases from V and 7 bases from J; junction bases left unmatched: 14. The CDR3 is 19 residues long. The CDR3 loop reads CASSLDPLALAGVWNEQFF. In DNA form, the CDR3 reads TGTGCCAGCAGCTTAGATCCCCTGGCACTAGCGGGAGTTTGGAATGAGCAGTTCTTC.

A few counts support this clone. This chain uses TRBV2 with TRBJ1-1; D not resolved. The CDR3 totals 12 residues. Germline assignment: CDR1 SNHLY and CDR2 FYNNEI. V was pared by 5 bases and J by 1 base, with 5 bases between. In nucleotides, the CDR3 is TGTGCCAGCAGTTCGGGGAACACTGAAGCTTTCTTT. Its translation: CASSSGNTEAFF.